These 32 T cell receptor beta chains share one sample of origin, sequenced in a study of T cells in localized non-small cell lung cancer. Clones were read by immunoSEQ multiplex PCR, and TCRdb kept only the in-frame ones, dropping some. The repertoire holds approximately 46,000 clones, with 81% as singletons. This sample comprised peripheral blood mononuclear cells, obtained before any cancer treatment. These receptors all stem from a man aged 40 to 69 with stage III lung adenocarcinoma.

The chain combines TRBV10-2 with TRBJ2-5; D perhaps matches TRBD1 (5 bases). The CDR3 covers 15 residues. Germline values: CDR1 WSHSY, CDR2 SAAADI. V gave up 6 bases and J gave up 1 base, with 15 bases separating them. CDR3 nucleotides: TGCGCCAGCAGGAAGCTAACAGGAACCCAAGAGACCCAGTACTTC. This codes for CASRKLTGTQETQYF.

The chain combines TRBV5-6 with TRBJ2-1; no clear D. This CDR3 comprises 16 residues. V was trimmed by 0 bases and J by 0 bases, leaving 10 bases between them. CDR1 is SGHDT, CDR2 YYEEEE, per germline. Written as DNA, the CDR3 is TGTGCCAGCAGCTTGGGACCTCCGGGCTCCTACAATGAGCAGTTCTTC. Residues: CASSLGPPGSYNEQFF.

This chain connects TRBV5-1 to TRBJ1-4, with D unclear. The CDR3 is 17 residues long. Between the trimmed V and J ends, which lost 0 bases and 0 bases, there was a span of 12 bases. Germline V lookup: CDR1 SGHRS, CDR2 YFSETQ. CDR3 nucleotides: TGCGCCAGCAGCTTGGCGGCAAGATTTGCAACTAATGAAAAACTGTTTTTT. Its protein product is CASSLAARFATNEKLFF.

The chain uses TRBV19 and TRBJ2-7; D may be TRBD2 (6 bases). Trimming removed 5 bases at V and 3 bases at J, with 11 bases between. In germline, CDR1 is LNHDA, CDR2 SQIVND (reference sequence). This CDR3 contains 13 residues. The CDR3 reads CASSWDGSYEQYF. In nucleotides, the CDR3 is TGTGCCAGTAGTTGGGACGGGAGCTACGAGCAGTACTTC.

The chain employs TRBV7-2 and TRBJ2-4; 7 bases match TRBD1. Trimming cost V 5 bases and J 9 bases; bases outside gene matches: 4. Germline V gives CDR1 SGHTA, CDR2 FQGNSA. The CDR3 extends over 12 amino acids. Here the CDR3 reads CASSRGGPIQYF. Written as DNA, the CDR3 is TGTGCCAGCAGCCGAGGGGGCCCCATTCAGTACTTC.

The chain links TRBV11-3 to TRBJ2-3, with D perhaps TRBD1 (6 bases). From germline, CDR1 is SGHNT and CDR2 YENEEA. Trimming cost V 2 bases and J 4 bases, with 16 bases left between them. This CDR3 has 16 amino acids. In DNA form, the CDR3 reads TGTGCCAGCAGCTTACGGCGTGGTGAGGGGGCAGATACGCAGTATTTT. Protein: CASSLRRGEGADTQYF.

CDR3 sequence (DNA): TGTGCCTGGAGTAAACTAGGGGGGGAGCAGTACTTC. Translation gives CAWSKLGGEQYF. V is TRBV30 and J is TRBJ2-7; either TRBD1 or TRBD2 may fit D (6 bases each). With 2 bases removed from V and 7 bases from J, the gap between germline ends came to 12 bases. This CDR3 has 12 residues. The V gene's germline CDR1 is GTSNPN and CDR2 SVGIG (reference sequence).

The chain has TRBV5-1 and TRBJ2-2; 7 bases are shared with TRBD1. CDR3 size: 15 residues. The V gene's germline CDR1 is SGHRS and CDR2 YFSETQ. V was clipped by 5 bases and J by 5 bases; unmatched bases: 9. CDR3 protein: CASSPEQGQTGELFF. CDR3 coding DNA: TGCGCCAGCAGTCCCGAGCAGGGACAGACCGGGGAGCTGTTTTTT.

The chain has TRBV4-1 and TRBJ2-3; 11 positions match TRBD2. Per the germline V gene, CDR1 is MGHRA and CDR2 is YSYEKL. The CDR3 covers 15 residues. Trimming removed 3 bases from V and 2 bases from J; junction bases left unmatched: 1. The CDR3 nucleotides are TGCGCCAGCAGCCAGACTAGCGGGGCCACAGATACGCAGTATTTT. Encoded protein: CASSQTSGATDTQYF.

The CDR3 protein is CASSGGGSTYNEQFF. In DNA form, the CDR3 reads TGTGCCAGCAGCGGAGGGGGCTCCACTTACAATGAGCAGTTCTTC. The rearrangement joins TRBV9 to TRBJ2-1; 7 bases line up with TRBD1. CDR1 is SGDLS, CDR2 YYNGEE, per germline. This CDR3 contains 15 residues. After removal of 3 bases from V and 4 bases from J, the junction contained 7 bases not matched to a gene.

The chain couples TRBV2 to TRBJ2-2; D unclear. Trimming took 7 bases from V and 4 from J, leaving 4 bases between them. The CDR3 runs to 11 residues. CDR1 SNHLY and CDR2 FYNNEI come from the germline V gene. In DNA form, the CDR3 reads TGTGCCAGCACCCCCACCGGGGAGCTGTTTTTT. The encoded protein is CASTPTGELFF.

The rearrangement uses TRBV9 and TRBJ1-1; D is unresolved. V lost 0 bases to trimming and J lost 1 base, with 10 bases between them. The CDR3 sequence is 15 residues long. Germline CDR1 SGDLS, CDR2 YYNGEE. The CDR3 DNA follows: TGTGCCAGCAGCGTAGCTCCAGGAGGGAACACTGAAGCTTTCTTT. It specifies CASSVAPGGNTEAFF.

This chain uses TRBV6-1 with TRBJ1-2, with 7 nucleotides matching TRBD1. The germline V gene encodes CDR1 MNHNS and CDR2 SASEGT. The CDR3 is 13 amino acids. With 10 bases clipped from V and 4 bases from J, the junction kept 9 bases outside the gene matches. Here the CDR3 reads CATRTGVIYGYTF. CDR3 DNA: TGTGCCACCAGGACAGGAGTAATCTATGGCTACACCTTC.

The V call is TRBV5-8, the J call TRBJ2-5; a possible D gene is TRBD1 (6 bases). The V gene lost 4 bases and the J gene lost 4 bases, with 20 bases spanning the gap. From germline, CDR1 is SGHTS and CDR2 YDEGEE. The CDR3 length is 16 residues. The DNA of the CDR3 is TGTGCCAGCAGCAGACTGCTCAGGGGAGCGGCAGAGACCCAGTACTTC. This encodes CASSRLLRGAAETQYF.

A few counts support this clone. The chain is built from TRBV30 and TRBJ1-3; D not resolved. Germline lookup yields CDR1 GTSNPN and CDR2 SVGIG (reference sequence). Deletions cut 4 bases from V and 2 bases from J, with 6 bases between. The CDR3 has 12 residues. CDR3 sequence reads: CAWKKAGNTIYF. In DNA form, the CDR3 reads TGTGCCTGGAAAAAGGCTGGAAACACCATATATTTT.

The V call is TRBV2, the J call TRBJ2-1; 8 bases are a match to TRBD2. CDR3 length: 13 amino acids. The V and J ends lost 8 bases and 2 bases, in that order; junction bases with no gene match: 2. Germline values: CDR1 SNHLY, CDR2 FYNNEI. The CDR3 sequence: CASGTRPYNEQFF. The CDR3 DNA sequence: TGTGCCAGCGGGACTAGGCCCTACAATGAGCAGTTCTTC.

DNA of the CDR3: TGCGCCAGCAGTGAGTCGACAGGGGAATATGACGAGCAGTACTTC. Translating gives CASSESTGEYDEQYF. The chain recombines TRBV10-1 with TRBJ2-7, with 8 nucleotides matching TRBD1. CDR3 length: 15 residues. The junction had 6 bases not matched to a gene; V was cut back by 0 bases and J by 5 bases. The germline V gene encodes CDR1 WNHNN and CDR2 SYGVQD (reference sequence).

In regard to this clone: At the DNA level, this CDR3 is encoded by other sequences in the same sample as well. The J gene is TRBJ2-3, the V gene TRBV5-1; 10 bases match TRBD2. V was pared by 0 bases and J by 4 bases, with 5 bases of the junction left unmatched. Germline CDR1 reads SGHRS; CDR2 reads YFSETQ. This CDR3 spans 16 amino acids. Here the CDR3 reads CASSLAGAGGPDTQYF. The CDR3 region has the DNA TGCGCCAGCAGCTTGGCCGGAGCGGGGGGGCCAGATACGCAGTATTTT.

The sample holds one count of this clone. V usage is TRBV9 and J usage is TRBJ2-3; 9 bases line up with TRBD2. The CDR3 extends over 16 amino acids. Germline assignment: CDR1 SGDLS and CDR2 YYNGEE. V was pared by 0 bases and J by 6 bases, with 8 bases of the junction left unmatched. The CDR3 reads CASSVAGLAGSDTQYF. The CDR3 nucleotides read TGTGCCAGCAGCGTAGCTGGGCTAGCGGGGTCTGATACGCAGTATTTT.

The chain is built from TRBV2 and TRBJ2-4; D perhaps matches TRBD1 (5 bases). The V and J ends lost 3 bases and 2 bases respectively, with 17 bases between them. Germline V gene sequence: CDR1 SNHLY, CDR2 FYNNEI. The CDR3 sequence is 17 residues long. The CDR3 protein is CASSDNRLALTKNIQYF. The CDR3 DNA sequence: TGTGCCAGCAGTGATAACAGGCTGGCGTTAACCAAAAACATTCAGTACTTC.

Comments on this clone: The junction does not match germline at one end; this may be a read error. The gene calls are TRBV7-2 and TRBJ2-5; weak D call: TRBD2 (5 bases). This CDR3 contains 15 residues. The germline V gene has CDR1 SGHTA and CDR2 FQGNSA. The CDR3 loop is CASSLGTGYQDTQYF. The DNA of the CDR3 is TGTGCCAGCAGCTTAGGAACGGGGTACCAAGATACCCAGTACTTC.

The chain has TRBV11-2 and TRBJ2-3, with D unclear. The CDR3 sequence is 12 residues long. The V and J ends lost 5 bases and 6 bases respectively, with 9 bases between them. In germline, CDR1 is SGHAT, CDR2 FQNNGV. The CDR3 DNA reads as TGTGCCAGCAGCCCCAATCTGGATACGCAGTATTTT. Amino acid sequence: CASSPNLDTQYF.

The rearrangement uses TRBV18 and TRBJ2-5; D possibly corresponds to TRBD1 (6 bases). Trimming took off 5 bases at V and 1 base at J, with 11 bases between the two ends. The CDR3 consists of 14 residues. CDR1 and CDR2 from the germline V gene are KGHSH and LQKENI. CDR3 loop: CASSGRQVQETQYF. The CDR3 DNA sequence: TGTGCCAGCTCAGGGAGACAGGTCCAAGAGACCCAGTACTTC.

The chain has TRBV5-4 and TRBJ2-1; D is uncertain. V lost 0 bases to trimming and J lost 13 bases, with 20 bases between them. The CDR3 contains 15 residues. Germline CDR1 and CDR2: SGHNT and YYREEE (reference sequence). CDR3 residues: CASSLAARSAEDQFF. The CDR3, as DNA: TGTGCCAGCAGCTTGGCCGCCCGGAGCGCGGAAGATCAGTTCTTC.

The CDR3 protein is CAISESTGTDTQYF. CDR3 nucleotides: TGTGCCATCAGTGAGTCGACGGGTACAGATACGCAGTATTTT. This chain links TRBV10-3 with TRBJ2-3; D is unresolved. Trimming removed 0 bases at V and 3 bases at J, with 7 bases between. CDR1 and CDR2 (germline): ENHRY, SYGVKD. This CDR3 is 14 amino acids long.

J is TRBJ1-6 and V is TRBV5-6; a weak D match, TRBD1 (5 bases). The germline V gene encodes CDR1 SGHDT and CDR2 YYEEEE. Trimming removed 1 base from V and 11 bases from J, with 16 bases in between. CDR3 length: 15 amino acids. CDR3 coding DNA: TGTGCCAGCAGCTTGAAGGGGCGTAGAAACCCACCCCTCCACTTT. This gives the protein CASSLKGRRNPPLHF.

A few counts support this clone. This sequence joins TRBV6-1 and TRBJ2-7; D gene ambiguous. V was trimmed by 3 bases and J by 3 bases, leaving 0 bases between them. The CDR3 contains 10 residues. CDR1 and CDR2 from the germline V gene are MNHNS and SASEGT. CDR3 sequence reads: CASSDYEQYF. The CDR3 bases are TGTGCCAGCAGTGACTACGAGCAGTACTTC.

The chain carries TRBV5-1 and TRBJ2-5; 9 bases are a match to TRBD1. The CDR3 totals 17 residues. Trimming cost V 0 bases and J 4 bases; bases outside gene matches: 10. Per the germline V gene, CDR1 is SGHRS and CDR2 is YFSETQ. The CDR3: CASSLGLGGQGGETQYF. Written as DNA, the CDR3 is TGCGCCAGCAGCTTGGGCTTAGGGGGACAGGGAGGAGAGACCCAGTACTTC.

The chain couples TRBV27 to TRBJ2-7; a weak D match, TRBD2 (7 bases). The V gene lost 2 bases and the J gene lost 4 bases, with 15 bases spanning the gap. The CDR3 loop spans 15 amino acids. The germline V gene encodes CDR1 MNHEY and CDR2 SMNVEV (reference sequence). The CDR3 sequence: CASSLLWGGPYEQYF. The CDR3 DNA is TGTGCCAGCAGTTTACTCTGGGGGGGCCCGTACGAGCAGTACTTC.

The V gene is TRBV19, the J gene TRBJ2-7; no clear D. The CDR3 contains 12 residues. Germline CDR1 and CDR2: LNHDA and SQIVND (reference sequence). Trimming cost V 6 bases and J 3 bases, with 9 bases left between them. The DNA of the CDR3 is TGTGCCAGTAGGCGGACGGGCTACGAGCAGTACTTC. Translating gives CASRRTGYEQYF.

The chain joins TRBV6-5 to TRBJ2-4; TRBD2 matches 8 bases. After removal of 5 bases from V and 9 bases from J, the junction contained 12 bases not matched to a gene. The CDR3 length is 15 residues. CDR1 is MNHEY, CDR2 SVGAGI, per germline. The CDR3 loop reads CASSRLPGLESIQYF. The CDR3 region has the DNA TGTGCCAGCAGTAGACTTCCGGGACTAGAGAGCATTCAGTACTTC.

The chain joins TRBV6-6 to TRBJ2-7; D is possibly TRBD1 (6 bases). The CDR3 runs to 16 residues. Germline assignment: CDR1 MNHNY and CDR2 SVGAGI (reference sequence). V was pared by 7 bases and J by 2 bases, with 21 bases between. The CDR3 bases are TGTGCCAGCATCCCTGGGGGCCAGACGGCCACCTACGAGCAGTACTTC. The encoded protein is CASIPGGQTATYEQYF.